This T cell receptor (beta chain) was identified in a study of cytomegalovirus exposure and HLA in healthy donors. A multiplex PCR was run with 60 Vbeta primers and 13 Jbeta primers. Only in-frame clones appear in the TCRdb table, and some are missing; sequencing was by immunoSEQ multiplex PCR. The sample lists fewer than 110,000 clones; almost 80% were seen once. Germline V lookup: CDR1 LGHNA, CDR2 YNFKEQ. Trimming removed 0 bases at V and 6 bases at J, with 9 bases between. This CDR3 is built from 15 residues. Sequencing used PBMCs. The receptor comes from a man over 45 in good health and CMV-seropositive. The chain links TRBV4-2 to TRBJ1-6; weak D call: TRBD1 (5 bases). The CDR3 here is CASSQEQGGNSPLHF. CDR3 DNA sequence: TGTGCCAGCAGCCAAGAGCAGGGCGGTAATTCACCCCTCCACTTT.